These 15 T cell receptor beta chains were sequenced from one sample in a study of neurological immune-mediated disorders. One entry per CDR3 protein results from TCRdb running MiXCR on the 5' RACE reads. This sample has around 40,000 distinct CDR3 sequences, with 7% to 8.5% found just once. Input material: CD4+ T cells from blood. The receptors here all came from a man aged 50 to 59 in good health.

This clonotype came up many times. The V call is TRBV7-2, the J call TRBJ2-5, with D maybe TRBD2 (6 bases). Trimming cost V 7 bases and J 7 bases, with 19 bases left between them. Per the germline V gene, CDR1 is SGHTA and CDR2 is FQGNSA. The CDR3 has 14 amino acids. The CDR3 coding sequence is TGTGCCAGCACCCTTCCGGGACGGGGAGGGACCCAGTACTTC. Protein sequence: CASTLPGRGGTQYF.

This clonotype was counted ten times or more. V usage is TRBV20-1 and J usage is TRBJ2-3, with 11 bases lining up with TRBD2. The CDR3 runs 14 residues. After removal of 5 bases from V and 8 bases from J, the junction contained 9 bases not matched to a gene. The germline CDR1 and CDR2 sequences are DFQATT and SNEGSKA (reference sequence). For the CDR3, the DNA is TGCAGTGCTCCCACTAGCGGGGGCTGGAGTACGCAGTATTTT. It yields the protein CSAPTSGGWSTQYF.

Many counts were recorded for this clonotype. Written as DNA, the CDR3 is TGCAGTGCTGGCTTAGGGGGGGGGGAGCTGTTTTTT. Protein product: CSAGLGGGELFF. The V and J genes are TRBV20-1 and TRBJ2-2; the D call may be TRBD1 or TRBD2 (6 bases each). The V gene lost 5 bases and the J gene lost 8 bases, with 12 bases spanning the gap. The CDR3 contains 12 residues. Germline CDR1 is DFQATT and CDR2 is SNEGSKA (reference sequence).

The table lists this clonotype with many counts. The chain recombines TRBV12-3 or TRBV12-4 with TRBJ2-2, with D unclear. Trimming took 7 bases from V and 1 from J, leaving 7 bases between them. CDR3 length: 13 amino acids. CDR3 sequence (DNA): TGTGCCAGCACCTCCCGGAACACCGGGGAGCTGTTTTTT. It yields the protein CASTSRNTGELFF.

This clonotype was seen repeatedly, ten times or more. The CDR3 DNA reads TGCGCCAGCAGCGGACAGGGGGGCTATGGCTACACCTTC. Residues: CASSGQGGYGYTF. The rearrangement joins TRBV5-1 to TRBJ1-2, with 10 bases that match TRBD1. This CDR3 is built from 13 residues. V lost 4 bases and J lost 4; bases outside the gene matches: 1. Germline V gives CDR1 SGHRS, CDR2 YFSETQ. Drawing the rest from reference TRBV5-1 and TRBJ1-2, the complete variable domain is KAGVTQTPRYLIKTRGQQVTLSCSPISGHRSVSWYQQTPGQGLQFLFEYFSETQRNKGNFPGRFSGRQFSNSRSEMNVSTLELGDSALYLCASSGQGGYGYTFGSGTRLTVV.

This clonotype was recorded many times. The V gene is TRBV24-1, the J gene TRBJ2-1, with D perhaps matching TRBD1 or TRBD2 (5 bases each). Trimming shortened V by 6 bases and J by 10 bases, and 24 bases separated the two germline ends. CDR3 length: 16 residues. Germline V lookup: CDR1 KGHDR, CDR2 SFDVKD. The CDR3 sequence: CATSKTVFWGSTEQFF. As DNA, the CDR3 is TGTGCCACCAGTAAAACGGTTTTCTGGGGGAGCACGGAGCAGTTCTTC.

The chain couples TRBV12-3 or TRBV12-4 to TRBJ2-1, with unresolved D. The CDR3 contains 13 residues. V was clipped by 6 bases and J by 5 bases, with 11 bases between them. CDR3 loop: CASSPSTNNEQFF. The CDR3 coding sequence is TGTGCCAGCAGCCCCTCCACGAACAATGAGCAGTTCTTC.

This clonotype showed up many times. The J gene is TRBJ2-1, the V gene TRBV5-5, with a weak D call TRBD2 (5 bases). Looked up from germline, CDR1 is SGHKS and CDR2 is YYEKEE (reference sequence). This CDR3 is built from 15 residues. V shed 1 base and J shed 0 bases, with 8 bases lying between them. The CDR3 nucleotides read TGTGCCAGCAGCTTGAGTGGGAGCTCCTACAATGAGCAGTTCTTC. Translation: CASSLSGSSYNEQFF.

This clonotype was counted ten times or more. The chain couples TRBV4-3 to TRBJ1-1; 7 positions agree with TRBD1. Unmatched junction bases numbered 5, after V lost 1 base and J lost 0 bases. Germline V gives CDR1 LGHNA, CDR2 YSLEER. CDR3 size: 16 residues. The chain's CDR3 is CASSQAGQTMNTEAFF. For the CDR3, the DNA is TGCGCCAGCAGCCAAGCGGGACAGACCATGAACACTGAAGCTTTCTTT.

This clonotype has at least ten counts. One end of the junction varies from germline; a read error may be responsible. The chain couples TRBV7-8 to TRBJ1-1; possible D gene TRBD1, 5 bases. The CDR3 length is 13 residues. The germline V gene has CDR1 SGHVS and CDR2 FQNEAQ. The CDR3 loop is CVSSLELGARSHF. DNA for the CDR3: TGTGTCAGCAGCTTAGAATTAGGGGCCCGGTCCCACTTT. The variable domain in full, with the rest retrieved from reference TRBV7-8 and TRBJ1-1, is GAGVSQSPRYKVAKRGQDVALRCDPISGHVSLFWYQQALGQGPEFLTYFQNEAQLDKSGLPSDRFFAERPEGSVSTLKIQRTQQEDSAVYLCVSSLELGARSHFGQGTRLTVV.

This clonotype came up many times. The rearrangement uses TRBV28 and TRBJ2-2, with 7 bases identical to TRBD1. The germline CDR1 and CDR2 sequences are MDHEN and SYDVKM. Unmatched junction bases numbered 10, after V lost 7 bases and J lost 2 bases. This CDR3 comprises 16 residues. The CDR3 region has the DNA TGTGCCAGCAACCCCGACAGGGCCCTTAACACCGGGGAGCTGTTTTTT. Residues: CASNPDRALNTGELFF.

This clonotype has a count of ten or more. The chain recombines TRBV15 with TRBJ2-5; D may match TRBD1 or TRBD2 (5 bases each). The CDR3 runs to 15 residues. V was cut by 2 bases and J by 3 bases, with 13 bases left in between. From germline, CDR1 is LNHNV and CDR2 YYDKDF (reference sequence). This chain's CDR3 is CATSRIPGRKETQYF. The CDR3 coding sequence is TGTGCCACCAGCAGAATTCCGGGACGGAAAGAGACCCAGTACTTC.

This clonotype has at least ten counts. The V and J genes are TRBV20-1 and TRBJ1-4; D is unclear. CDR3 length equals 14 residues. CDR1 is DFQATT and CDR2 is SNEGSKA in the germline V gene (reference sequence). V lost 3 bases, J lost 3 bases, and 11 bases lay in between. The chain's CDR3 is CSASIAPANEKLFF. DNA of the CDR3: TGCAGTGCTAGTATTGCCCCGGCTAATGAAAAACTGTTTTTT.

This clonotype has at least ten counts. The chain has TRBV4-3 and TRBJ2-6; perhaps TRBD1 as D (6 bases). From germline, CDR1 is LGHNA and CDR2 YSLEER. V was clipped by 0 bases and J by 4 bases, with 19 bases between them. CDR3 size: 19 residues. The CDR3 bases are TGCGCCAGCAGCCAAGATGACGGGAACAGGGTTTTAGGGGCCAACGTCCTGACTTTC. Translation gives CASSQDDGNRVLGANVLTF.

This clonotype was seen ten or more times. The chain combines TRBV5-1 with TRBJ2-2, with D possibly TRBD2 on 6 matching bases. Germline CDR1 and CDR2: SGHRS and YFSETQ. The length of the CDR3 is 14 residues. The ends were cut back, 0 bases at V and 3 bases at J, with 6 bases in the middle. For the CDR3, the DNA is TGCGCCAGCAGCTTGGCGGGAGACACCGGGGAGCTGTTTTTT. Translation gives CASSLAGDTGELFF.